Sequencing of this T cell receptor (beta chain) was carried out in a study of T-cell memory formation after mild COVID-19 (dated by TCRdb to about 2021). Study-wide context: TCR sequence clusters from the two donors were largely donor specific. Two young, previously healthy adult volunteers made up the cohort, one male and one female. In a couple of donors, T-cell clones that expanded and contracted after mild COVID-19 were tracked by sequencing TCRalpha and TCRbeta repertoires over time. Results and caveats for the whole study, not just this receptor: SARS-CoV-2 specificity of the second-wave clones peaking on day 37 was not confirmed. The study included only a couple of mild cases, and larger cohorts that include severe cases with pre-infection samples were judged to be necessary. From day 15 to 85, contracting clones showed balanced CD4/CD8 phenotypes, whereas a second wave of clones that expanded from day 15 to 37 leaned towards CD4+. Contracting CD4+ clones appeared mostly in the CM and EM memory subsets, whereas CD8+ clones were enriched in EMRA. Some responding clones were detected in pre-infection memory, suggesting pre-existing cross-reactive memory T cells joined the SARS-CoV-2 response.

CDR1 and CDR2 were assigned from the germline V gene (reference sequence) as DFQATT and SNEGSKA. V trim: 5 bases; J trim: 3 bases; unmatched bases: 10. Taken from cysteine to phenylalanine, the CDR3 has 15 residues. Of the read, only the CDR3 DNA is kept; its 45 bases are in frame from base 1. Ficoll-Paque density gradient centrifugation was used to isolate PBMCs. The reads were generated on an Illumina NovaSeq 6000. TCRalpha and TCRbeta cDNA libraries were constructed by 5'RACE with constant-segment primers, with sample barcodes and unique molecular identifiers being introduced. Trizol reagent was used to extract RNA from every sample. Library amplification was performed in two PCR steps, and a second sample barcode and Illumina TruSeq adapters were introduced in the second step. Libraries were sequenced on an Illumina NovaSeq with 2 x 150 bp paired-end reads. As for how the authors treated the data: With migec v1.2.7, reads were demultiplexed and then collapsed into UMI-guided consensus sequences. Using mixcr v2.1.11, UMI consensuses were aligned to TRA and TRB V and J templates and then assembled into clonotypes. A clonotype was counted as expanded or contracted only when both edgeR and NoisET called the clonotype significant, with the noise models trained on biological replicates. For edgeR calls, the thresholds were a false discovery rate-adjusted p below 0.01 and a log2 fold-change of 1. PCA with hierarchical clustering of max-normalized trajectories of the 1000 most abundant clonotypes was used as exploratory dynamics analysis. Separately sequenced CD4+ and CD8+ repertoires were used to assign a CD4 or CD8 phenotype to each responding clone. The public sequencing data were trimmed at Q25 with fastp and processed into clonotypes with MiXCR by TCRdb, which kept only in-frame beta chains. All rows with the same CDR3 protein become a single entry with the most common DNA and genes. The V and J calls follow TCRdb's processing rather than the paper's. For this sample the table gives just over 400,000 distinct CDR3 sequences, of which about 25% were detected only once. The ten largest clones add up to around 13% of the sample.

This clonotype was recorded a few times. The antigen it recognizes is unknown. No much larger clone is present one base from it, and per-base qualities are unavailable. This sequence uses TRBV20-1 and TRBJ2-5, with 9 bases matching TRBD2. The sequencing sample was made of PBMCs or a T cell subset sorted from them (not recorded which). The TCR was taken from an adult woman who had mild COVID-19 (a few samples of this study predate the infection). The sample titles of this study are shuffled in the database, so cell type and time point are left out; the donor was told from shared clones. The DNA sequence is given as TGCAGTGCTCACCCTAGCGCGGGGGGGAAAGAGACCCAGTACTTC. This codes for CSAHPSAGGKETQYF.